This T cell receptor beta chain was retrieved from a study of T cells in Graves' hyperthyroidism and ophthalmopathy. Over 18 months, lack of ophthalmopathy progression marked Graves' hyperthyroidism as stable. Exclusions: uncontrolled infection, other autoimmune disease, pregnancy, lactation. In making diagnoses, clinical symptoms, serum thyroxine and TRAb, thyroid ultrasound and orbital computed tomography were all used. CDR1 SGHAT and CDR2 FQNNGV come from the germline V gene. Unmatched junction bases numbered 8, after V lost 6 bases and J lost 0 bases. This CDR3 is built from 15 residues. RNA transcripts provided the source from which TCR beta CDR3 regions were amplified. The study used the HTBI primer set for a first-round RT-PCR of the TCR CDR3. MiXCR, applied by TCRdb to the multiplex PCR reads, yields one record per CDR3 protein. This sample has 250,000 to 350,000 distinct CDR3 sequences, with 16% found just once.

The chain recombines TRBV11-2 with TRBJ2-7; 7 bases align to TRBD2. The source material was blood. This receptor was obtained from a man in his thirties or forties with Graves' hyperthyroidism. DNA for the CDR3: TGTGCCAGCAGTCTTCTCCGGGACTACTCCTACGAGCAGTACTTC. Its protein product is CASSLLRDYSYEQYF.